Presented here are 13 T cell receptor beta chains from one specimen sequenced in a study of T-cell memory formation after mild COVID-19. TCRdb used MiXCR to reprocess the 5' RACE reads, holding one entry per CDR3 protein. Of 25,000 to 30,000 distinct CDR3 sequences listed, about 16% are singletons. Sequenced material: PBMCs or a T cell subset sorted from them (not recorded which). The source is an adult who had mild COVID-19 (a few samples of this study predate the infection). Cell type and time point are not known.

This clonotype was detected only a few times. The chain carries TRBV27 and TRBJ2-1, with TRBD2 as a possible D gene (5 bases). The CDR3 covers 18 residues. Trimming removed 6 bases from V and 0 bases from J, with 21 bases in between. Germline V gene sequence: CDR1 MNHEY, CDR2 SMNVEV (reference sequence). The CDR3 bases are TGTGCCAGCAGGCCAAGGGCCAGGACGGGGAGCTCCTACAATGAGCAGTTCTTC. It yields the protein CASRPRARTGSSYNEQFF.

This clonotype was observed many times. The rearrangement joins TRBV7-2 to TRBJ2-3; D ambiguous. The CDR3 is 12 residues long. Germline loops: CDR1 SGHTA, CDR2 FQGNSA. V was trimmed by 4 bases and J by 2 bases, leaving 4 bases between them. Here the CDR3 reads CASSSYTDTQYF. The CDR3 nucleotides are TGTGCCAGCAGCTCGTACACAGATACGCAGTATTTT.

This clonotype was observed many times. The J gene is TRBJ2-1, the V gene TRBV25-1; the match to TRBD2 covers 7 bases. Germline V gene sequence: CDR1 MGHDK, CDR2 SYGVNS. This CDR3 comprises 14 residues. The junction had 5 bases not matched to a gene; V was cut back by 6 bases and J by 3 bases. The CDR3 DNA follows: TGTGCCAGCAGGTACGGGACTAACTACAATGAGCAGTTCTTC. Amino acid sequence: CASRYGTNYNEQFF.

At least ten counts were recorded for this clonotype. The CDR3: CASSLRQPGANVLTF. The CDR3 region has the DNA TGCGCCAGCAGCCTTAGACAGCCTGGGGCCAACGTCCTGACTTTC. The V call is TRBV5-1, the J call TRBJ2-6, with D possibly matching TRBD1 (5 bases). Looked up from germline, CDR1 is SGHRS and CDR2 is YFSETQ. V lost 4 bases, J lost 2 bases, and 10 bases lay in between. The CDR3 runs 15 residues.

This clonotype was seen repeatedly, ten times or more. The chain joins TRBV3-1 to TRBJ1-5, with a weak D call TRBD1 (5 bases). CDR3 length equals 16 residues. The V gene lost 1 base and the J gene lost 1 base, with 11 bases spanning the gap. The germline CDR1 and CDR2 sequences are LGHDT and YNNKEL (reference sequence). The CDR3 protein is CASSQGGTLSNQPQHF. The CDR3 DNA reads TGTGCCAGCAGCCAAGGTGGGACTTTGAGCAATCAGCCCCAGCATTTT. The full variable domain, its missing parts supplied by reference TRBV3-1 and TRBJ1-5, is DTAVSQTPKYLVTQMGNDKSIKCEQNLGHDTMYWYKQDSKKFLKIMFSYNNKELIINETVPNRFSPKSPDKAHLNLHINSLELGDSAVYFCASSQGGTLSNQPQHFGDGTRLSIL.

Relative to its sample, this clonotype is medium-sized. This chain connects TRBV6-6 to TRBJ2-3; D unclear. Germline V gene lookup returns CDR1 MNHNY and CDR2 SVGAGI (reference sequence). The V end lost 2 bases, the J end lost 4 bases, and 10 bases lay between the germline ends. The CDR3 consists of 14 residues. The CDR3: CASSYEYGADTQYF. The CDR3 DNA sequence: TGTGCCAGCAGTTACGAGTATGGGGCAGATACGCAGTATTTT.

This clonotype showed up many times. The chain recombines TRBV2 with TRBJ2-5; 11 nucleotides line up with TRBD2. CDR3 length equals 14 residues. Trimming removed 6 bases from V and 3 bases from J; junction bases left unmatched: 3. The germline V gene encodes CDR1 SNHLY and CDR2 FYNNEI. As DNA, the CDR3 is TGTGCCAGCAGCGCACTAGCGGGGGAAGAGACCCAGTACTTC. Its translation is CASSALAGEETQYF.

In DNA, the CDR3 is TGTGCCAGCAGTGTGCTGGGTAGATACGAGCAGTACTTC. It translates to CASSVLGRYEQYF. The chain uses TRBV2 and TRBJ2-7; no firm D call. Deletions cut 4 bases from V and 4 bases from J, with 11 bases between. The germline V gene has CDR1 SNHLY and CDR2 FYNNEI. The CDR3 length is 13 residues.

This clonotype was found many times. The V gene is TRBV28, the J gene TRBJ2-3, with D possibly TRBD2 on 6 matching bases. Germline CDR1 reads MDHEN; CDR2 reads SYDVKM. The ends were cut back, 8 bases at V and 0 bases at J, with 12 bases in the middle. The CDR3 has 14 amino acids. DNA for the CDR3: TGTGCCAGCTTTGGAGGGACGAGCACAGATACGCAGTATTTT. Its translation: CASFGGTSTDTQYF.

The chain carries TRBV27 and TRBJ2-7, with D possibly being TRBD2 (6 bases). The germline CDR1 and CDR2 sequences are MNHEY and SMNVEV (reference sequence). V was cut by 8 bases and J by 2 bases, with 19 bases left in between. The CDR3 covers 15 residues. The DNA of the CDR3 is TGTGCCAGCGGCCAAGGGAGGAGGCCCCCCTACGAGCAGTACTTC. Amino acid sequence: CASGQGRRPPYEQYF.

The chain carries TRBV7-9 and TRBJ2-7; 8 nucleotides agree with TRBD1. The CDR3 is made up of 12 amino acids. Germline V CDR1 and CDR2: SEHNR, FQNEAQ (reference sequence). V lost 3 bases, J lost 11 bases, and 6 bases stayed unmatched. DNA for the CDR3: TGTGCCAGCAGCTTCATGGACAGGGTGGAGTACTTC. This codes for CASSFMDRVEYF.

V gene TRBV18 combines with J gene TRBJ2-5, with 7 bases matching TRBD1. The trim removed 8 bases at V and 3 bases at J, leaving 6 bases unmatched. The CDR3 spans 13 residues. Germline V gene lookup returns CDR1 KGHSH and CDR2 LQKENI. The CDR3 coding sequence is TGTGCCAGCCAACAGGGACAGAAAGAGACCCAGTACTTC. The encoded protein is CASQQGQKETQYF. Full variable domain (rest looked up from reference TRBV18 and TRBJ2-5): NAGVMQNPRHLVRRRGQEARLRCSPMKGHSHVYWYRQLPEEGLKFMVYLQKENIIDESGMPKERFSAEFPKEGPSILRIQQVVRGDSAAYFCASQQGQKETQYFGPGTRLLVL.

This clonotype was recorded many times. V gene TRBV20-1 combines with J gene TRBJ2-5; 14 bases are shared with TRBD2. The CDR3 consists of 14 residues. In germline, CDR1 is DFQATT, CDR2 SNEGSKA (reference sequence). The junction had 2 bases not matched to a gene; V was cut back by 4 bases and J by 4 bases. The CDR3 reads CSAKTSGRGETQYF. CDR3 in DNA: TGCAGTGCTAAGACTAGCGGGAGGGGAGAGACCCAGTACTTC.